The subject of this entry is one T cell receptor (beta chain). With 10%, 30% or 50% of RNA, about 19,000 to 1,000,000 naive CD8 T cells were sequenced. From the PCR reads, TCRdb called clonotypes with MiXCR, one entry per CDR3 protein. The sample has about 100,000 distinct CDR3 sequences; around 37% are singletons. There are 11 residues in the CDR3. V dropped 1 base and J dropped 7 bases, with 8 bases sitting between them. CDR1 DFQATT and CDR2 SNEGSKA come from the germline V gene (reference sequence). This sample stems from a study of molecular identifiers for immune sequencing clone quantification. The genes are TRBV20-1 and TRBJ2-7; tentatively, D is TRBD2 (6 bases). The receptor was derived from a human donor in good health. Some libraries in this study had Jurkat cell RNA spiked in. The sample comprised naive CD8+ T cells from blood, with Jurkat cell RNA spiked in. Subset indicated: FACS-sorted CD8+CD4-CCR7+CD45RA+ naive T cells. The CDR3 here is CSARVGGEQYF. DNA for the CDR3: TGCAGTGCTAGAGTGGGGGGAGAGCAGTACTTC.